The 23 T cell receptor beta chains given below trace back to one sample, sequenced in a study of shared clonotypes between healthy human individuals. Assay: immunoSEQ multiplex PCR; the TCRdb copy retains only in-frame clones and omits some. This table holds 1.6 million or so clones, roughly 98.5% found once. The sequencing sample was made of naive CD4+ T cells sorted from blood. The subset denotes: CD45RA+ positively selected. The receptors come from a man aged 25 to 40 in good health.

The chain combines TRBV5-4 with TRBJ1-4, with a weak D call TRBD1 (5 bases). From germline, CDR1 is SGHNT and CDR2 YYREEE (reference sequence). The V end was cut by 6 bases, the J end by 7 bases, with 16 bases between. The CDR3 runs to 14 residues. CDR3 protein: CASTVEPRGEKLFF. The CDR3 coding sequence is TGTGCCAGCACCGTCGAACCGAGGGGTGAAAAACTGTTTTTT.

The chain is built from TRBV11-3 and TRBJ2-1; D may correspond to TRBD1 or TRBD2 (5 bases each). The CDR3 totals 15 residues. The germline V gene encodes CDR1 SGHNT and CDR2 YENEEA. V was pared by 0 bases and J by 5 bases, with 11 bases between. CDR3 protein: CASSLETGTNNEQFF. The DNA for the CDR3 is TGTGCCAGCAGCTTAGAGACCGGGACGAACAATGAGCAGTTCTTC.

The V call is TRBV15, the J call TRBJ2-3, with 9 bases that match TRBD2. This CDR3 has 15 residues. With 1 base clipped from V and 7 bases from J, the junction kept 6 bases outside the gene matches. The germline gives CDR1 LNHNV, CDR2 YYDKDF (reference sequence). The CDR3 loop is CATSRAQREVNTQYF. The CDR3 DNA reads TGTGCCACCAGCAGAGCTCAGCGGGAGGTGAATACGCAGTATTTT.

For this clone: Other DNA variants within this sample encode the same CDR3. The chain links TRBV5-1 to TRBJ2-5; D is ambiguous. Trimming pared 0 bases from V and 1 base from J, leaving 7 bases between. Per germline, CDR1 SGHRS and CDR2 YFSETQ. CDR3 length equals 14 residues. The CDR3 spells CASSLVGSQETQYF. CDR3 DNA sequence: TGCGCCAGCAGCTTGGTCGGCAGCCAAGAGACCCAGTACTTC.

The rearrangement joins TRBV7-9 to TRBJ2-1; 13 bases agree with TRBD2. From germline, CDR1 is SEHNR and CDR2 FQNEAQ (reference sequence). CDR3 size: 14 residues. V shed 5 bases, J shed 8 bases, and the junction held 3 bases outside the gene matches. The CDR3 sequence is CASSRTSGSYEQFF. The DNA for the CDR3 is TGTGCCAGCAGCCGGACTAGCGGGAGTTATGAGCAGTTCTTC. The full variable domain, rest sourced from reference TRBV7-9 and TRBJ2-1, is DTGVSQNPRHKITKRGQNVTFRCDPISEHNRLYWYRQTLGQGPEFLTYFQNEAQLEKSRLLSDRFSAERPKGSFSTLEIQRTEQGDSAMYLCASSRTSGSYEQFFGPGTRLTVL.

The chain carries TRBV7-2 and TRBJ2-1, with 8 bases matching TRBD2. The ends lost 7 bases at V and 9 bases at J; junction bases unmatched: 14. The germline V gene encodes CDR1 SGHTA and CDR2 FQGNSA. The CDR3 runs 15 residues. The CDR3, as DNA: TGTGCCAGCAACAAGGCTAGCGGGCCGGTAGGTGAGCAGTTCTTC. This gives the protein CASNKASGPVGEQFF.

This clone was observed a single time. The chain carries TRBV2 and TRBJ1-5; D ambiguous. The CDR3 covers 15 residues. With 0 bases removed from V and 5 bases from J, the gap between germline ends came to 11 bases. In germline, CDR1 is SNHLY, CDR2 FYNNEI. The CDR3 loop reads CASSEALDGYQPQHF. The CDR3 DNA follows: TGTGCCAGCAGTGAAGCGCTTGATGGGTATCAGCCCCAGCATTTT.

This chain uses TRBV5-4 with TRBJ2-1, with 9 bases matching TRBD2. Germline CDR1 is SGHNT and CDR2 is YYREEE (reference sequence). The CDR3 runs 15 residues. V shed 0 bases, J shed 5 bases, and the junction held 3 bases outside the gene matches. The CDR3 protein is CASSLGLAVNNEQFF. The CDR3 nucleotides are TGTGCCAGCAGCTTGGGACTAGCGGTTAACAATGAGCAGTTCTTC.

In this sample, this clone turned up once. The genes are TRBV28 and TRBJ2-3; the match to TRBD2 covers 9 bases. This CDR3 region has 16 residues. CDR1 MDHEN and CDR2 SYDVKM come from the germline V gene. V shed 5 bases, J shed 1 base, and the junction held 7 bases outside the gene matches. CDR3 loop: CASSGVAGARTDTQYF. CDR3 nucleotide sequence: TGTGCCAGCAGTGGGGTAGCGGGAGCTCGCACAGATACGCAGTATTTT.

The chain couples TRBV19 to TRBJ2-7; D is ambiguous. The CDR3 is made up of 14 amino acids. Trimming took 4 bases from V and 4 from J, leaving 14 bases between them. Germline values: CDR1 LNHDA, CDR2 SQIVND (reference sequence). The CDR3 reads CASSSRSPKYEQYF. The CDR3 coding sequence is TGTGCCAGTAGTAGTCGGTCACCGAAATACGAGCAGTACTTC.

V and J are TRBV7-9 and TRBJ1-5, with 7 bases lining up with TRBD1. V shed 2 bases and J 2 bases; nucleotides not matched to a gene: 0. CDR3 length: 14 residues. Germline CDR1 SEHNR, CDR2 FQNEAQ (reference sequence). CDR3 bases: TGTGCCAGCAGCTTACAGGGGGGCAATCAGCCCCAGCATTTT. Translated, it gives CASSLQGGNQPQHF. Full variable domain (rest looked up from reference TRBV7-9 and TRBJ1-5): DTGVSQNPRHKITKRGQNVTFRCDPISEHNRLYWYRQTLGQGPEFLTYFQNEAQLEKSRLLSDRFSAERPKGSFSTLEIQRTEQGDSAMYLCASSLQGGNQPQHFGDGTRLSIL.

The J gene is TRBJ1-2, the V gene TRBV5-4; perhaps TRBD1 as D (5 bases). Trimming pared 3 bases from V and 4 bases from J, leaving 10 bases between. This CDR3 is 13 amino acids long. In germline, CDR1 is SGHNT, CDR2 YYREEE (reference sequence). This CDR3 reads CASSSRQRYGYTF. CDR3 sequence (DNA): TGTGCCAGCAGCTCTAGACAGCGCTATGGCTACACCTTC. Based on the CDR3 plus reference TRBV5-4 and TRBJ1-2, the full variable domain is ETGVTQSPTHLIKTRGQQVTLRCSSQSGHNTVSWYQQALGQGPQFIFQYYREEENGRGNFPPRFSGLQFPNYSSELNVNALELDDSALYLCASSSRQRYGYTFGSGTRLTVV.

This chain links TRBV11-3 with TRBJ2-1; 7 nucleotides align to TRBD2. Germline V gene data show CDR1 as SGHNT and CDR2 as YENEEA. This CDR3 has 14 amino acids. V shed 4 bases and J 5 bases; nucleotides not matched to a gene: 5. The CDR3 DNA follows: TGTGCCAGCAGCTACCGACTAGCTGACAATGAGCAGTTCTTC. Amino acids: CASSYRLADNEQFF.

This chain joins TRBV10-3 and TRBJ1-5; the D gene is possibly TRBD1 (5 bases). Trimming removed 3 bases from V and 4 bases from J, with 13 bases in between. Germline-derived CDR1 and CDR2 are ENHRY and SYGVKD. The CDR3 is 15 residues long. The chain's CDR3 is CAISEYRDANQPQHF. CDR3 bases: TGTGCCATCAGTGAATACCGGGACGCTAATCAGCCCCAGCATTTT.

This chain connects TRBV4-1 to TRBJ2-3; 7 bases align to TRBD2. CDR1 is MGHRA, CDR2 YSYEKL, per germline. This CDR3 spans 14 amino acids. V lost 2 bases, J lost 9 bases, and 8 bases stayed unmatched. This CDR3 is CASSQTRLAGTQYF. DNA of the CDR3: TGCGCCAGCAGCCAAACCCGACTAGCCGGGACGCAGTATTTT.

The CDR3 bases are TGTGCCAGCAGCTTGTCACAGAACTATGGCTACACCTTC. Translated: CASSLSQNYGYTF. The chain uses TRBV5-6 and TRBJ1-2; the D is unclear. Germline CDR1 is SGHDT and CDR2 is YYEEEE. V lost 1 base to trimming and J lost 2 bases, with 6 bases between them. CDR3 size: 13 residues.

The chain's CDR3 is CASSSPSGSGRNNEQFF. As DNA, the CDR3 is TGTGCCAGCAGCTCCCCGAGCGGGAGTGGCAGAAACAATGAGCAGTTCTTC. J is TRBJ2-1 and V is TRBV5-6, with 8 bases fitting TRBD2. The CDR3 is 17 amino acids. The J segment lost 5 bases and the V segment lost 3 bases, leaving 13 bases of the junction unmatched. In germline, CDR1 is SGHDT, CDR2 YYEEEE.

This clone was counted a single time. This chain uses TRBV5-5 with TRBJ1-1; D uncertain. The germline V gene encodes CDR1 SGHKS and CDR2 YYEKEE (reference sequence). The CDR3 consists of 14 residues. Trimming shortened V by 1 base and J by 1 base, and 8 bases separated the two germline ends. CDR3 in amino acids: CASSLPVGNTEAFF. CDR3 coding DNA: TGTGCCAGCAGCTTGCCCGTCGGGAACACTGAAGCTTTCTTT.

The rearrangement joins TRBV19 to TRBJ1-5; D may be TRBD1 (6 bases). Trimming stripped 1 base from V and 6 bases from J, with 13 bases between. CDR3 length: 15 residues. Germline assignment: CDR1 LNHDA and CDR2 SQIVND (reference sequence). The CDR3: CASSIAPTGIQPQHF. Here the CDR3 DNA reads TGTGCCAGTAGTATAGCCCCGACAGGCATTCAGCCCCAGCATTTT.

This chain joins TRBV25-1 and TRBJ2-6; no clear D. The length of the CDR3 is 15 residues. Germline CDR1 MGHDK, CDR2 SYGVNS. The V end lost 3 bases, the J end lost 2 bases, and 8 bases lay between the germline ends. The CDR3: CASSDTTTGANVLTF. Here the CDR3 DNA reads TGTGCCAGCAGTGATACAACTACTGGGGCCAACGTCCTGACTTTC.

The chain links TRBV7-3 to TRBJ2-3; TRBD2 aligns across 7 bases. Germline CDR1 and CDR2: SGHTA and FQGTGA. The CDR3 runs to 15 residues. The V segment lost 4 bases and the J segment 0 bases; nucleotides outside the gene matches: 4. This chain's CDR3 is CASSSLAASTDTQYF. The DNA of the CDR3 is TGTGCCAGCAGCTCTCTAGCGGCCAGCACAGATACGCAGTATTTT.

The genes are TRBV6-1 and TRBJ1-2, with 8 bases identical to TRBD1. This CDR3 spans 13 amino acids. J was trimmed by 8 bases and V by 10 bases; bases with no gene match: 12. Germline V gene data show CDR1 as MNHNS and CDR2 as SASEGT. The DNA of the CDR3 is TGTGCCACCAACTCAGGACAGGGCTCGGGCTACACCTTC. This encodes CATNSGQGSGYTF.

DNA of the CDR3: TGCGCCAGCAGGGATACAGGGGGGGAGACTGAAGCTTTCTTT. This codes for CASRDTGGETEAFF. V usage is TRBV10-2 and J usage is TRBJ1-1; TRBD1 matches 8 bases. V dropped 6 bases and J dropped 5; count of bases not matched to a gene: 8. In germline, CDR1 is WSHSY, CDR2 SAAADI. The CDR3 covers 14 residues.